This T cell receptor beta chain was identified in a study of control samples from healthy donors and cancer patients. This clone was seen only once. J lost 3 bases, V lost 0 bases, and 5 bases had no gene match. The length of the CDR3 is 15 residues. CDR1 is MGHRA and CDR2 is YSYEKL in the germline V gene. TCRdb's copy holds only in-frame clones and misses some; the assay was immunoSEQ multiplex PCR. The table records roughly 160,000 clones, roughly 95% of them present only once. Sequencing was done on a sample of blood. This receptor was identified in a woman younger than 45 in good health. The V and J genes are TRBV4-1 and TRBJ2-7; 7 positions match TRBD1. The CDR3 loop reads CASSQDSDRSYEQYF. The CDR3 coding sequence is TGCGCCAGCAGCCAAGACTCGGACAGGAGCTACGAGCAGTACTTC.